Reported below is one T cell receptor beta chain. Antigen unknown. One entry per CDR3 protein, called by TCRdb with MiXCR from the RACE reads. The sample records 70,000 to 80,000 distinct CDR3 sequences, approximately 35% being singletons. Germline V gene lookup returns CDR1 DFQATT and CDR2 SNEGSKA (reference sequence). Trimming removed 8 bases from V and 4 bases from J, with 9 bases in between. The length of the CDR3 is 11 residues. The sample comes from a study of human T cells and chemical hapten exposure. Study-wide results and limits: As patch test score rose, PT1 expanded TCR counts tended to rise as well.

Described time point: patch test 1, 2 weeks after DPC sensitization. Treatment noted: therapeutic diphenylcyclopropenone sensitization with weekly scalp DPC. This chain joins TRBV20-1 and TRBJ2-1; D call uncertain. The sample here was whole blood, taken in connection with sensitization to the hapten diphenylcyclopropenone (DPC). The TCR comes from a man aged 40-49 years with alopecia areata. Some clones in this sample may be carry-over from other donors' samples. The DNA for the CDR3 is TGCAGTCCGTTGGGGTACAATGAGCAGTTCTTC. It encodes CSPLGYNEQFF.